This passage covers 8 T cell receptor beta chains from one sample sequenced in a study of OX40 agonist ivuxolimab in advanced cancers. Using immunoSEQ multiplex PCR, the repertoire was profiled, and TCRdb retains in-frame clones only, with some absent. Of around 63,000 clones in the sample, around nine tenths are singletons; the top ten hold 1% to 1.2%. Specimen: CD4+ or CD8+ T cells sorted from blood, collected in a trial of the OX40 agonist ivuxolimab. These receptors all come from an adult with an advanced solid tumor such as melanoma, head and neck, liver or kidney cancer.

This chain uses TRBV14 with TRBJ1-6; 10 bases match TRBD1. Losses at the gene ends were 2 bases for V and 4 bases for J; bases not matched to a gene: 2. The CDR3 is made up of 16 amino acids. CDR1 and CDR2 from the germline V gene are SGHDN and FVKESK. CDR3 nucleotide sequence: TGTGCCAGCAGCCAAAGGGACAGGGGATATAATTCACCCCTCCACTTT. Its protein is CASSQRDRGYNSPLHF.

J is TRBJ2-5 and V is TRBV11-2; maybe TRBD2 (6 bases). The CDR3 is 14 amino acids. Trimming took 5 bases from V and 3 from J, leaving 13 bases between them. Germline loops: CDR1 SGHAT, CDR2 FQNNGV. CDR3 nucleotides: TGTGCCAGCAGCCTCGGAGCGGGTAAAGAGACCCAGTACTTC. Its translation is CASSLGAGKETQYF.

The chain carries TRBV18 and TRBJ2-4; TRBD1 or TRBD2 may be the D gene (5 bases each). Germline loops: CDR1 KGHSH, CDR2 LQKENI. V was clipped by 3 bases and J by 1 base, with 13 bases between them. There are 16 residues in the CDR3. CDR3 coding DNA: TGTGCCAGCTCACCGCTTGAGGGGCGGGCCAAAAACATTCAGTACTTC. Amino acids: CASSPLEGRAKNIQYF.

This chain connects TRBV27 to TRBJ2-7, with 7 bases identical to TRBD1. This CDR3 spans 14 amino acids. CDR1 and CDR2 from the germline V gene are MNHEY and SMNVEV (reference sequence). V shed 7 bases and J 2 bases; nucleotides not matched to a gene: 8. CDR3 DNA: TGTGCCAGCAAAAAACAGGGGCCAACCTACGAGCAGTACTTC. Translation: CASKKQGPTYEQYF.

This clone came up a few times. V is TRBV5-1 and J is TRBJ2-1; unclear D gene. Germline CDR1 and CDR2: SGHRS and YFSETQ. The CDR3 runs to 15 residues. Between the trimmed V and J ends, which lost 0 bases and 8 bases, there was a span of 15 bases. The DNA for the CDR3 is TGCGCCAGCAGCTTGGATCGGCTCGGCCCCGATGAGCAGTTCTTC. Its protein is CASSLDRLGPDEQFF.

The chain couples TRBV6-1 to TRBJ1-5; 9 bases are shared with TRBD1. Trimming at V came to 8 bases and at J to 7 bases, leaving 9 bases not matched to a gene. The length of the CDR3 is 14 residues. The germline V gene encodes CDR1 MNHNS and CDR2 SASEGT. CDR3: CASGTRDRVQPQHF. The CDR3 region has the DNA TGTGCCAGCGGAACCCGGGACAGGGTCCAGCCCCAGCATTTT.

This chain uses TRBV18 with TRBJ1-1; the D gene is possibly TRBD1 (6 bases). CDR1 is KGHSH, CDR2 LQKENI, per germline. This CDR3 has 12 residues. V lost 4 bases and J 6 bases, leaving 9 bases between the germline ends. The CDR3 bases are TGTGCCAGCTCACTTAGACAGGCTGAAGCTTTCTTT. This codes for CASSLRQAEAFF.

The chain combines TRBV5-1 with TRBJ2-5, with TRBD1 matching 7 bases. V lost 0 bases, J lost 3 bases, and 2 bases stayed unmatched. The CDR3 consists of 14 residues. In germline, CDR1 is SGHRS, CDR2 YFSETQ. The CDR3 loop reads CASSLEQGKETQYF. The DNA for the CDR3 is TGCGCCAGCAGCTTGGAACAGGGGAAAGAGACCCAGTACTTC.